The 6 T cell receptor beta chains listed next were all sequenced from one sample in a study of T-cell memory formation after mild COVID-19. Using its own MiXCR run on the 5' RACE reads, TCRdb lists one record per CDR3 protein. In the table there are about 400,000 distinct CDR3 sequences, under 15% of which are singletons. Sequences were obtained from PBMCs or a T cell subset sorted from them (not recorded which). Receptors originate from a man aged 18 to 30 who had mild COVID-19 (a few samples of this study predate the infection). Cell type and time point are not known.

This clonotype was seen only once. The V call is TRBV4-1, the J call TRBJ2-1; D is perhaps TRBD1 or TRBD2 (6 bases each). CDR1 is MGHRA, CDR2 YSYEKL, per germline. V lost 1 base and J 4 bases, leaving 17 bases between the germline ends. The CDR3 length is 17 residues. The CDR3 nucleotides read TGCGCCAGCAGCCAAGGTTTGAGGGGGGCGGGGTACAATGAGCAGTTCTTC. This sequence encodes CASSQGLRGAGYNEQFF.

This clonotype was counted only a few times. This chain connects TRBV25-1 to TRBJ2-5; a weak D match, TRBD1 (6 bases). V was clipped by 3 bases and J by 3 bases, with 11 bases between them. CDR1 is MGHDK and CDR2 is SYGVNS in the germline V gene. The CDR3 has 14 amino acids. The CDR3 spells CASSELTGEETQYF. The CDR3 DNA follows: TGTGCCAGCAGTGAGCTGACAGGAGAAGAGACCCAGTACTTC.

This clonotype was observed a single time. The gene calls are TRBV11-2 and TRBJ1-3, with TRBD1 as a possible D gene (6 bases). The CDR3 runs 15 residues. CDR1 SGHAT and CDR2 FQNNGV come from the germline V gene. Trimming took off 5 bases at V and 0 bases at J, with 11 bases between the two ends. The CDR3, as DNA: TGTGCCAGCAGCCCAACAGGGTTCTCTGGAAACACCATATATTTT. Its protein product is CASSPTGFSGNTIYF.

V and J are TRBV5-1 and TRBJ2-5; 9 positions match TRBD2. The CDR3 is 15 amino acids. The junction had 10 bases not matched to a gene; V was cut back by 5 bases and J by 5 bases. Germline V gene lookup returns CDR1 SGHRS and CDR2 YFSETQ. The DNA of the CDR3 is TGCGCCAGCAGTGGTCCCGCGGGGGGGCCGGAGACCCAGTACTTC. Its protein is CASSGPAGGPETQYF.

The genes are TRBV27 and TRBJ2-2; tentatively, D is TRBD2 (6 bases). Trimming removed 4 bases from V and 6 bases from J, with 12 bases in between. Germline V gene sequence: CDR1 MNHEY, CDR2 SMNVEV (reference sequence). The CDR3 is 14 amino acids. CDR3 amino acids: CASSSHTSPGELFF. In nucleotides, the CDR3 is TGTGCCAGCAGTTCCCACACTAGCCCCGGGGAGCTGTTTTTT.

V gene TRBV6-2 or TRBV6-3 combines with J gene TRBJ1-1; 7 nucleotides agree with TRBD1. CDR1 is MNHEY, CDR2 SVGEGT, per germline. The CDR3 loop spans 15 amino acids. The junction had 5 bases not matched to a gene; V was cut back by 4 bases and J by 0 bases. CDR3 nucleotides: TGTGCCAGCAGTTCATGGACAGGAATGAACACTGAAGCTTTCTTT. Translation: CASSSWTGMNTEAFF.